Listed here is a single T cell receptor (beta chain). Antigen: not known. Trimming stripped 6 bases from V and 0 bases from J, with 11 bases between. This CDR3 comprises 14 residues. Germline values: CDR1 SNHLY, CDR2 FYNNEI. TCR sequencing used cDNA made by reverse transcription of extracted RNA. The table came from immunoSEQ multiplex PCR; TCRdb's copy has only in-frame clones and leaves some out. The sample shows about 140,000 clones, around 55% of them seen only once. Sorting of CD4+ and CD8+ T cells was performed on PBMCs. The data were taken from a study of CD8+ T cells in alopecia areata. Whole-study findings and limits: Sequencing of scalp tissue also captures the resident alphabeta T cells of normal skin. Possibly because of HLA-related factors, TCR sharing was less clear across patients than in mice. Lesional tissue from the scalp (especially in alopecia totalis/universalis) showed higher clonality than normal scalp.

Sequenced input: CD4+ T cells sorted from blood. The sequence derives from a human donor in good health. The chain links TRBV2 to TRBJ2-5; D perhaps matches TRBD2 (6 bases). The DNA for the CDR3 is TGTGCCAGCAGGCGGGGCGGAAACCAAGAGACCCAGTACTTC. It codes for CASRRGGNQETQYF.